This T cell receptor (beta chain) was sequenced during a study of cytomegalovirus exposure and HLA in healthy donors. Study summary: An earlier analysis found some 120 million unique TCR beta sequences from about 190 million T cells.

Points on this clone: Its target is not known.

Whole-study results and caveats: An analysis was carried out at a later point. It showed that HLA-associated TCR beta chains were more clonally expanded than equally common non-associated chains. In a later analysis, at a false discovery rate of 0.05, roughly 18,000 TCR beta sequences were associated with HLA alleles.

The PCR employed 60 Vbeta primers together with 13 Jbeta primers. The data were produced by immunoSEQ multiplex PCR, yet TCRdb's version contains in-frame clones alone and is incomplete. The table lists about 160,000 clones, approximately 77% of them singletons. The V gene's germline CDR1 is MGHRA and CDR2 YSYEKL. The CDR3 contains 16 residues. J lost 4 bases, V lost 4 bases, and 10 bases had no gene match. The clonotype originates from a man aged 50 to 59 in good health and CMV-seropositive. Sequencing input: PBMCs. The J gene is TRBJ2-5, the V gene TRBV4-1; 9 bases line up with TRBD2. CDR3 amino acids: CASSRGRGGLGETQYF. The CDR3 coding sequence is TGCGCCAGCAGCCGGGGGCGGGGGGGCCTTGGAGAGACCCAGTACTTC.